This T cell receptor (beta chain) was retrieved from a study of a mutant IDH1 vaccine in newly diagnosed glioma. About the research overall: Those enrolled had earlier been treated with radiotherapy, temozolomide, or both, mostly both.

Time point indicated: week 47, end of study. Vaccine doses each comprised 300 ug of mutant IDH1 20-mer peptide, with topical imiquimod. Some clones are missing from TCRdb's copy, which holds only in-frame ones; the method was immunoSEQ multiplex PCR. There are around 84,000 clones in the sample; approximately 80% occur only once, and 5.2% lies in the top ten. With regard to this clone: Its cognate antigen is unknown.

The clonotype originates from a man aged 35 to 55 with glioma. Sample: PBMCs, taken from a glioma patient whose treatment included an IDH1 peptide vaccine.

The CDR3 loop reads CASSPQGGYEQYF. In DNA, the CDR3 is TGTGCCAGCAGCCCACAGGGTGGGTACGAGCAGTACTTC. The chain employs TRBV7-6 and TRBJ2-7; possible D gene TRBD1, 6 bases. V dropped 5 bases and J dropped 4 bases, with 12 bases sitting between them. There are 13 residues in the CDR3. Germline lookup yields CDR1 SGHVS and CDR2 FNYEAQ.